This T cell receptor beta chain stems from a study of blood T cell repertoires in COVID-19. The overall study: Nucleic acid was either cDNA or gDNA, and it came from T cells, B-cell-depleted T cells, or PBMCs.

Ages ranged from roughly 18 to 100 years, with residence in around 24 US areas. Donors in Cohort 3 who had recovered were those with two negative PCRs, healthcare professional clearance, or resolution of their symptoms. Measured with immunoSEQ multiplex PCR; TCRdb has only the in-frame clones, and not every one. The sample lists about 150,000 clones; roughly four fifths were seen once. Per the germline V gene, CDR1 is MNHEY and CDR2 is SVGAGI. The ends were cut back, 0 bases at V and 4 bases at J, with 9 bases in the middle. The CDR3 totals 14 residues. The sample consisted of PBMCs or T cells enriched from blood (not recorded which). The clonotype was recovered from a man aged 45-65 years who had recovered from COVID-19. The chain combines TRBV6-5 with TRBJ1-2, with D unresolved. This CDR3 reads CASSYSSGGYGYTF. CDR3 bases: TGTGCCAGCAGTTACTCGAGTGGTGGCTATGGCTACACCTTC.